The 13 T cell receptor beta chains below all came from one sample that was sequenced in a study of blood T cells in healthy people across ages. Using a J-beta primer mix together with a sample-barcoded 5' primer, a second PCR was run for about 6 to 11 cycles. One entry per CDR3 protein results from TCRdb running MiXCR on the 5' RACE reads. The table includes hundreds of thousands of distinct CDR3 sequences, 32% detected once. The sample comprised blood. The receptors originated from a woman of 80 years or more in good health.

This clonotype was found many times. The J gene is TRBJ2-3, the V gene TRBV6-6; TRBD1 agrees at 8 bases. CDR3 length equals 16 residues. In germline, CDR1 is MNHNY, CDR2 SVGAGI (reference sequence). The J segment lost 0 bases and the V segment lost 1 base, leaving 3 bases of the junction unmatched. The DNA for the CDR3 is TGTGCCAGCAGTTACTTGGGACAGGCTAGCACAGATACGCAGTATTTT. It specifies CASSYLGQASTDTQYF.

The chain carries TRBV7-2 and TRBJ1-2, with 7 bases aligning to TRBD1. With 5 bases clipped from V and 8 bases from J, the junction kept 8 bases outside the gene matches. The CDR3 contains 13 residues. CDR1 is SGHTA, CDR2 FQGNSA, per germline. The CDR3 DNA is TGTGCCAGCAGCACAGGGGCCGGAATAGGCTACACCTTC. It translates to CASSTGAGIGYTF.

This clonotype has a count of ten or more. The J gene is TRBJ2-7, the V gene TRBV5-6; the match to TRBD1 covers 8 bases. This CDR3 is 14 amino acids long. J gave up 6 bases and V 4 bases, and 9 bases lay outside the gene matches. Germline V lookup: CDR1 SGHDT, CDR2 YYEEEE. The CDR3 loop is CASSADRGWGEQYF. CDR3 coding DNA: TGTGCCAGCAGCGCAGACAGGGGCTGGGGCGAGCAGTACTTC.

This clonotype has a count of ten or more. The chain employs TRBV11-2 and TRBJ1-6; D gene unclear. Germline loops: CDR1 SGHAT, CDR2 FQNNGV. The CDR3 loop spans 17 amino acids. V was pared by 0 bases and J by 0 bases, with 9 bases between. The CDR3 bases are TGTGCCAGCAGCTTAGATGGCAGGAGCTCCTATAATTCACCCCTCCACTTT. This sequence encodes CASSLDGRSSYNSPLHF.

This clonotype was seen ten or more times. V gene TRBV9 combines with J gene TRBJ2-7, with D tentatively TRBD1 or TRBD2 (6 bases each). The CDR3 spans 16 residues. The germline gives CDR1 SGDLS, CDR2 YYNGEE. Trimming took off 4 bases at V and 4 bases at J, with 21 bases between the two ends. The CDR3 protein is CASSLGGGLGSYEQYF. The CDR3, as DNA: TGTGCCAGCAGCCTAGGAGGGGGTCTTGGTTCTTACGAGCAGTACTTC.

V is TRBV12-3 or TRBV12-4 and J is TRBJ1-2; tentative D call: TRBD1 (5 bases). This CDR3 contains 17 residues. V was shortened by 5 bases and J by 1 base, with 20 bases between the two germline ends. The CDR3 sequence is CASSPLGTGHFNYGYTF. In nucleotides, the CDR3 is TGTGCCAGCAGTCCCCTGGGAACTGGACACTTTAACTATGGCTACACCTTC.

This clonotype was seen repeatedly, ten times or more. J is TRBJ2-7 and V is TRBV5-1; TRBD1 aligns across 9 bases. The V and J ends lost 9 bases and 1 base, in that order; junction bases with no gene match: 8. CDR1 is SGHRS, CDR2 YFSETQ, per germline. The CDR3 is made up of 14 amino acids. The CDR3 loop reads CATLDRGRSYEQYF. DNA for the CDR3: TGCGCCACCCTGGACAGGGGTCGGTCCTACGAGCAGTACTTC.

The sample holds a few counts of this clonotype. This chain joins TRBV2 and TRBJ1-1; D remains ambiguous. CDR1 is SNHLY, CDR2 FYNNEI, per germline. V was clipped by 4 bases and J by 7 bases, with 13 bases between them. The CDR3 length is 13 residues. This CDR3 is CASSVINSGEAFF. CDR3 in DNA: TGTGCCAGCAGTGTTATCAACAGTGGTGAAGCTTTCTTT.

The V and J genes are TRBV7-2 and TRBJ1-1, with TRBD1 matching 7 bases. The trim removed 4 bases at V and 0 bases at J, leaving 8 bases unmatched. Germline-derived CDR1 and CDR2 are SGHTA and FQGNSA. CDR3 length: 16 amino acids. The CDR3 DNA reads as TGTGCCAGCAGCTATCGGACAGGCCCCATGAACACTGAAGCTTTCTTT. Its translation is CASSYRTGPMNTEAFF. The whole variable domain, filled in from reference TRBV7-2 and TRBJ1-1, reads GAGVSQSPSNKVTEKGKDVELRCDPISGHTALYWYRQSLGQGLEFLIYFQGNSAPDKSGLPSDRFSAERTGGSVSTLTIQRTQQEDSAVYLCASSYRTGPMNTEAFFGQGTRLTVV.

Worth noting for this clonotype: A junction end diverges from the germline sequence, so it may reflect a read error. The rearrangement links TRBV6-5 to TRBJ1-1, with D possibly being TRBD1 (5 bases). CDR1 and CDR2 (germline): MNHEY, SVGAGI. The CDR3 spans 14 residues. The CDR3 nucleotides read TGTGCCAGCAGTTACTCGAAGGGGAACGCTGAAGCTTTCTTT. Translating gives CASSYSKGNAEAFF.

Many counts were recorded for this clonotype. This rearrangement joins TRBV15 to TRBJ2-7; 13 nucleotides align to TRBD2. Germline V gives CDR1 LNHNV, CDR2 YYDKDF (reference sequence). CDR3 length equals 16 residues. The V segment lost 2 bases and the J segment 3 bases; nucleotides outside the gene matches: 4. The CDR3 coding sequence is TGTGCCACCAGCAGAACCCGGACTAGCGGGAGCTACGAGCAGTACTTC. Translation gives CATSRTRTSGSYEQYF.

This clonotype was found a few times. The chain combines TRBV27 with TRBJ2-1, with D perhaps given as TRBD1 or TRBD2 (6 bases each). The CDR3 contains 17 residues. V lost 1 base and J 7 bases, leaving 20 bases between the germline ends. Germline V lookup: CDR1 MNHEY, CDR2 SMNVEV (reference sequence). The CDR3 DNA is TGTGCCAGCAGTTTATTGGGACTGGGGGGCTCGGGGAATGAGCAGTTCTTC. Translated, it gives CASSLLGLGGSGNEQFF.

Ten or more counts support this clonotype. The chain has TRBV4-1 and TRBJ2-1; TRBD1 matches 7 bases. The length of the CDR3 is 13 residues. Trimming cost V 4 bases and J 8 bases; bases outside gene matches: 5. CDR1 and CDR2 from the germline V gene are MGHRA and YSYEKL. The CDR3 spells CASSLGQWYEQFF. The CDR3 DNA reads TGCGCCAGCAGCCTGGGACAGTGGTATGAGCAGTTCTTC.